Described below is a single T cell receptor beta chain sequence and its context. The antigen is not known. Blood was drawn at roughly 2.6 ml per donor. Skipping T cell sorting, the study isolated total RNA directly from whole blood. There were approximately 4,000 ng of total RNA used for each TCR library. TCRdb reprocessed the 5' RACE reads and stores each CDR3 protein as one record, lacking DNA. Recorded here are around 190,000 distinct CDR3 sequences; the top ten clones represent approximately 1.6%. The entry originates in a study of monozygotic twins with inflammatory bowel disease. General observations from the study: Healthy twins showed more clonotype sharing with others than IBD patients, especially patients with disease activity.

Germline CDR1 reads MRHNA; CDR2 reads SNTAGT. This CDR3 comprises 16 residues. The sequencing input was blood. This receptor was identified in a human donor with ulcerative colitis or Crohn's disease, or a healthy co-twin of an affected twin (not recorded which). The chain links TRBV6-4 to TRBJ2-1; without DNA, the TCRdb call of TRBD2 cannot be checked. CDR3 protein: CASSGVAGGPLKEQFF.